This T cell receptor beta chain was documented in a study of technical replicates of blood from a few donors. CDR1 SNHLY and CDR2 FYNNEI come from the germline V gene. This CDR3 is built from 13 residues. The J segment lost 0 bases and the V segment lost 8 bases, leaving 4 bases of the junction unmatched. The protocol was immunoSEQ multiplex PCR, while the TCRdb copy is restricted to in-frame clones and leaves out a portion. The sample consists of about 94,000 clones, almost 96% of them appearing once. The V call is TRBV2, the J call TRBJ2-7, with TRBD1 matching 7 bases. Sample: T cells isolated from PBMCs. This sequence originates from a human donor in good health. The CDR3 nucleotides are TGTGCCAGCGCCGGGGACAGCTCCTACGAGCAGTACTTC. Its protein product is CASAGDSSYEQYF.